One sample yielded the 24 T cell receptor beta chains listed below, sequenced in a study of shared clonotypes between healthy human individuals. Sequenced by immunoSEQ multiplex PCR; TCRdb stores in-frame clones only, minus some. The sample has 600,000 to 750,000 clones, 72% seen once. The sample comprised memory CD4+ T cells sorted from blood. The subset denotes: CD45RA-negative fraction. The origin of the receptors is a woman aged 30 to 39 in good health.

In its sample, this clone was seen a few times. Here the CDR3 reads CASSGAGLTGELFF. CDR3 in DNA: TGTGCCAGCAGTGGAGCGGGATTGACCGGGGAGCTGTTTTTT. The chain combines TRBV9 with TRBJ2-2, with TRBD2 matching over 7 bases. Looked up from germline, CDR1 is SGDLS and CDR2 is YYNGEE. CDR3 length: 14 amino acids. The ends lost 5 bases at V and 5 bases at J; junction bases unmatched: 6.

This chain uses TRBV2 with TRBJ1-5; 9 positions match TRBD1. Trimming cost V 3 bases and J 7 bases; bases outside gene matches: 4. This CDR3 has 14 residues. CDR1 and CDR2 (germline): SNHLY, FYNNEI. This CDR3 reads CASSDRDRVQPQHF. The CDR3 bases are TGTGCCAGCAGTGATCGGGACAGGGTCCAGCCCCAGCATTTT.

This clone has just one count. This chain connects TRBV5-1 to TRBJ1-1; 10 bases line up with TRBD1. Germline CDR1 and CDR2: SGHRS and YFSETQ. The junction had 7 bases not matched to a gene; V was cut back by 7 bases and J by 4 bases. The CDR3 loop spans 14 amino acids. The CDR3 DNA reads as TGCGCCAGCGGGACAGGGGTGGAAGGCACTGAAGCTTTCTTT. This sequence encodes CASGTGVEGTEAFF. The whole variable domain, filled in from reference TRBV5-1 and TRBJ1-1, reads KAGVTQTPRYLIKTRGQQVTLSCSPISGHRSVSWYQQTPGQGLQFLFEYFSETQRNKGNFPGRFSGRQFSNSRSEMNVSTLELGDSALYLCASGTGVEGTEAFFGQGTRLTVV.

This clone was detected a few times. This chain joins TRBV7-8 and TRBJ2-7; TRBD2 might be the D (6 bases). The V gene's germline CDR1 is SGHVS and CDR2 FQNEAQ. The V end lost 5 bases, the J end lost 6 bases, and 14 bases lay between the germline ends. This CDR3 has 13 residues. CDR3 sequence reads: CASSQGGSREQYF. CDR3 nucleotides: TGTGCCAGCAGCCAGGGAGGTTCCCGCGAGCAGTACTTC. Using reference TRBV7-8 and TRBJ2-7 for the parts outside the CDR3, the full variable domain is GAGVSQSPRYKVAKRGQDVALRCDPISGHVSLFWYQQALGQGPEFLTYFQNEAQLDKSGLPSDRFFAERPEGSVSTLKIQRTQQEDSAVYLCASSQGGSREQYFGPGTRLTVT.

The V call is TRBV2, the J call TRBJ2-7; D assignment may be TRBD1 or TRBD2 (5 bases each). This CDR3 contains 14 residues. V was clipped by 0 bases and J by 10 bases, with 16 bases between them. Germline values: CDR1 SNHLY, CDR2 FYNNEI. CDR3 amino acids: CASSEAWDEAEQYF. Written as DNA, the CDR3 is TGTGCCAGCAGTGAAGCGTGGGACGAGGCGGAACAGTACTTC.

This clone was seen more than once but under ten times. The sample has other DNA sequences that encode this CDR3 too. The J gene is TRBJ2-1, the V gene TRBV7-3, with 9 bases matching TRBD2. V lost 5 bases to trimming and J lost 7 bases; unmatched junction nucleotides: 9. This CDR3 comprises 15 residues. The germline gives CDR1 SGHTA, CDR2 FQGTGA. CDR3 nucleotide sequence: TGTGCCAGCAGCCCGCTCGCGGGAGGGCTGAATGAGCAGTTCTTC. It encodes CASSPLAGGLNEQFF.

Ten or more counts support this clone. The chain joins TRBV15 to TRBJ2-1; 8 nucleotides agree with TRBD1. From germline, CDR1 is LNHNV and CDR2 YYDKDF (reference sequence). Trimming removed 8 bases from V and 7 bases from J; junction bases left unmatched: 7. The CDR3 is 13 residues long. The CDR3 reads CATLDRGNNEQFF. For the CDR3, the DNA is TGTGCCACCCTAGACAGGGGTAATAATGAGCAGTTCTTC.

V usage is TRBV29-1 and J usage is TRBJ2-5; a possible D gene is TRBD1 (7 bases). The CDR3 contains 14 residues. The V gene lost 3 bases and the J gene lost 3 bases, with 14 bases spanning the gap. Germline loops: CDR1 SQVTM, CDR2 ANQGSEA. This chain's CDR3 is CSVETGGQKETQYF. CDR3 DNA sequence: TGCAGCGTTGAGACCGGGGGACAGAAAGAGACCCAGTACTTC. The entire variable domain, with the rest obtained from reference TRBV29-1 and TRBJ2-5, is as follows: SAVISQKPSRDICQRGTSLTIQCQVDSQVTMMFWYRQQPGQSLTLIATANQGSEATYESGFVIDKFPISRPNLTFSTLTVSNMSPEDSSIYLCSVETGGQKETQYFGPGTRLLVL.

The chain uses TRBV28 and TRBJ2-7; D remains ambiguous. In germline, CDR1 is MDHEN, CDR2 SYDVKM. V shed 4 bases and J shed 9 bases, with 10 bases lying between them. The CDR3 loop spans 11 amino acids. The DNA for the CDR3 is TGTGCCAGCAGTTCCCGACTGGGGCAGTACTTC. This sequence encodes CASSSRLGQYF.

This clone was observed a single time. The chain couples TRBV5-4 to TRBJ1-3; 7 bases fit TRBD1. The CDR3 consists of 16 residues. Trimming took 4 bases from V and 4 from J; bases not matched to a gene: 11. The germline CDR1 and CDR2 sequences are SGHNT and YYREEE (reference sequence). The CDR3 spells CASSVNRGIGGNTIYF. The CDR3 coding sequence is TGTGCCAGCAGCGTTAACAGGGGTATAGGCGGAAACACCATATATTTT.

The J gene is TRBJ1-5, the V gene TRBV7-6; possibly TRBD1 for D (6 bases). The CDR3 contains 14 residues. Trimming shortened V by 1 base and J by 5 bases, and 9 bases separated the two germline ends. CDR1 and CDR2 (germline): SGHVS, FNYEAQ. The CDR3 coding sequence is TGTGCCAGCAGCTTAGAGTACAGGGATCAGCCCCAGCATTTT. Translating gives CASSLEYRDQPQHF. The full variable domain, completed using reference TRBV7-6 and TRBJ1-5, is GAGVSQSPRYKVTKRGQDVALRCDPISGHVSLYWYRQALGQGPEFLTYFNYEAQQDKSGLPNDRFSAERPEGSISTLTIQRTEQRDSAMYRCASSLEYRDQPQHFGDGTRLSIL.

This clone was observed once. The chain has TRBV4-1 and TRBJ1-2, with D possibly matching TRBD1 (5 bases). V was clipped by 5 bases and J by 2 bases, with 15 bases between them. Germline CDR1 reads MGHRA; CDR2 reads YSYEKL. The CDR3 has 15 residues. This CDR3 is CASSTRDFSNYGYTF. CDR3 in DNA: TGCGCCAGCAGCACGCGGGACTTCAGCAACTATGGCTACACCTTC.

CDR3 nucleotide sequence: TGTGCCAGCAGCTTAAGCGAGATCGTGGATACGCAGTATTTT. Translation: CASSLSEIVDTQYF. The V and J genes are TRBV7-9 and TRBJ2-3; no clear D gene. Trimming left V 2 bases short and J 6 bases short, with 12 bases between. Germline values: CDR1 SEHNR, CDR2 FQNEAQ (reference sequence). This CDR3 contains 14 residues.

The J gene is TRBJ2-3, the V gene TRBV5-4; 7 bases match TRBD2. CDR3 length: 14 residues. Germline V lookup: CDR1 SGHNT, CDR2 YYREEE (reference sequence). J lost 3 bases, V lost 2 bases, and 3 bases had no gene match. For the CDR3, the DNA is TGTGCCAGCAGCTTCGGGGAGGGGACAGATACGCAGTATTTT. Its protein product is CASSFGEGTDTQYF.

V and J are TRBV28 and TRBJ1-2; D is possibly TRBD1 (6 bases). Trimming removed 4 bases from V and 5 bases from J, with 20 bases in between. Germline assignment: CDR1 MDHEN and CDR2 SYDVKM. The CDR3 covers 16 residues. In DNA form, the CDR3 reads TGTGCCAGCAGTTCCCCGGCAGGGACAAGGGGGTATGGCTACACCTTC. Amino acid sequence: CASSSPAGTRGYGYTF.

This chain joins TRBV6-5 and TRBJ2-7; TRBD1 is a possible D gene (5 bases). V gave up 5 bases and J gave up 3 bases, with 11 bases separating them. The germline gives CDR1 MNHEY, CDR2 SVGAGI. The CDR3 sequence is 13 residues long. This CDR3 is CASSKTANYEQYF. In DNA form, the CDR3 reads TGTGCCAGCAGTAAGACAGCCAACTACGAGCAGTACTTC.

The rearrangement joins TRBV21-1 to TRBJ2-1; the table's D call of TRBD2 was not tested on the DNA. TRBV21-1 corresponds to a pseudogene. The CDR3 consists of 12 residues. This chain's CDR3 is CASSKGRNEQFF. The DNA of the CDR3 is TGTGCCAGCAGCAAAGGGCGGAATGAGCAGTTCTTC.

This clone was detected once. The chain links TRBV7-8 to TRBJ1-1; D not resolved. CDR1 is SGHVS and CDR2 is FQNEAQ in the germline V gene. The CDR3 totals 14 residues. V dropped 5 bases and J dropped 0 bases, with 10 bases sitting between them. The CDR3 coding sequence is TGTGCCAGCAGCGCACAGAAACTGAACACTGAAGCTTTCTTT. This codes for CASSAQKLNTEAFF.

The rearrangement uses TRBV11-2 and TRBJ1-1; 10 bases agree with TRBD1. After removal of 5 bases from V and 5 bases from J, the junction contained 8 bases not matched to a gene. CDR1 is SGHAT, CDR2 FQNNGV, per germline. This CDR3 is 15 amino acids long. CDR3 DNA sequence: TGTGCCAGCAGCCCGAGGACAGGGGGGGGTACTGAAGCTTTCTTT. Translation gives CASSPRTGGGTEAFF.

The V call is TRBV6-6, the J call TRBJ1-1; 9 bases match TRBD1. Looked up from germline, CDR1 is MNHNY and CDR2 is SVGAGI (reference sequence). The CDR3 spans 16 residues. V was pared by 2 bases and J by 3 bases, with 7 bases of the junction left unmatched. DNA for the CDR3: TGTGCCAGCAGTTACGGAACAGGGGGCCTAGACACTGAAGCTTTCTTT. As protein: CASSYGTGGLDTEAFF.

The chain is built from TRBV25-1 and TRBJ2-7, with a tentative D call TRBD2 (6 bases). The CDR3 has 12 amino acids. The germline CDR1 and CDR2 sequences are MGHDK and SYGVNS. V was shortened by 4 bases and J by 3 bases, with 7 bases between the two germline ends. The CDR3 DNA reads as TGTGCCAGCAGTGGGGAGGACTACGAGCAGTACTTC. It codes for CASSGEDYEQYF.

The V and J genes are TRBV19 and TRBJ2-4, with D possibly matching TRBD2 (6 bases). The V and J ends lost 4 bases and 0 bases respectively, with 7 bases between them. The germline V gene has CDR1 LNHDA and CDR2 SQIVND (reference sequence). This CDR3 has 14 amino acids. The CDR3 DNA is TGTGCCAGTAGTACGGGACTAGCCAAAAACATTCAGTACTTC. Its translation: CASSTGLAKNIQYF.

The chain joins TRBV19 to TRBJ1-4; tentatively, D is TRBD1 (5 bases). The CDR3 extends over 14 amino acids. The germline V gene has CDR1 LNHDA and CDR2 SQIVND (reference sequence). The V end was cut by 5 bases, the J end by 7 bases, with 14 bases between. CDR3 DNA: TGTGCCAGTAGTGACCGGCCTAGGGGTGAAAAACTGTTTTTT. It yields the protein CASSDRPRGEKLFF.

This clone was detected a few times. V usage is TRBV11-2 and J usage is TRBJ2-1; TRBD2 matches at 13 bases. V lost 1 base, J lost 10 bases, and 7 bases stayed unmatched. Germline V gene data show CDR1 as SGHAT and CDR2 as FQNNGV. This CDR3 comprises 16 residues. This CDR3 is CASSLGMTSGRREQFF. CDR3 in DNA: TGTGCCAGCAGCTTAGGGATGACTAGCGGGAGGAGGGAGCAGTTCTTC.